This T cell receptor beta chain was sequenced during a study of blood T cell repertoires in COVID-19. Study-wide context: Sites across the United States, Italy and Spain contributed samples from acute and convalescent COVID-19. In each case, the material was cDNA or gDNA derived from T cells, B-cell-depleted T cells, or PBMCs.

Original data processing: Amplified reference gene primers provided the basis for estimating nucleated cell counts. Profiling relied on immunoSEQ multiplex PCR, and the TCRdb table lists in-frame clones only, not all of them. That table is the source of V, J and clone size, and D and trimming were worked out from the DNA. The sample shows under 200,000 clones, approximately 90% of them seen only once. Trimming stripped 5 bases from V and 2 bases from J, with 21 bases between. CDR1 and CDR2 from the germline V gene are SGHTA and FQGNSA. The length of the CDR3 is 17 residues. The V call is TRBV7-2, the J call TRBJ1-2, with D unclear. Source material: peripheral blood. This clonotype was sampled from a man in his forties with active or convalescent COVID-19. The chain's CDR3 is CASSAALGRQINYGYTF. DNA for the CDR3: TGTGCCAGCAGCGCGGCTTTGGGGAGACAAATCAACTATGGCTACACCTTC.